Presented here are 7 T cell receptor beta chains from one specimen sequenced in a study of T cell changes during pregnancy in multiple sclerosis. Measured with immunoSEQ multiplex PCR; TCRdb has only the in-frame clones, and not every one. In the table there are about 32,000 clones, 91% of which are singletons. This material consisted of CD8+ T cells from peripheral blood mononuclear cells, taken in the second trimester of pregnancy. Receptor source: a female donor in good health, enrolled as a control in a pregnancy study.

The chain uses TRBV5-6 and TRBJ1-1; D call uncertain. There are 12 residues in the CDR3. V was cut by 4 bases and J by 4 bases, with 8 bases left in between. Germline CDR1 is SGHDT and CDR2 is YYEEEE. The DNA for the CDR3 is TGTGCCAGCAGCGCCGACTCCACTGAAGCTTTCTTT. It specifies CASSADSTEAFF.

V usage is TRBV4-3 and J usage is TRBJ1-1, with D possibly matching TRBD1 (6 bases). CDR1 LGHNA and CDR2 YSLEER come from the germline V gene. The V gene lost 0 bases and the J gene lost 1 base, with 9 bases spanning the gap. This CDR3 comprises 15 residues. This CDR3 reads CASSQDDRRNTEAFF. The CDR3 nucleotides are TGCGCCAGCAGCCAAGATGACAGGCGGAACACTGAAGCTTTCTTT.

This clone was seen a handful of times. This rearrangement joins TRBV19 to TRBJ1-4; 7 nucleotides line up with TRBD1. The CDR3 is 14 residues long. The V segment lost 8 bases and the J segment 7 bases; nucleotides outside the gene matches: 10. The germline V gene encodes CDR1 LNHDA and CDR2 SQIVND (reference sequence). Here the CDR3 reads CASFTRGDGEKLFF. Here the CDR3 DNA reads TGTGCCAGTTTTACCAGGGGGGATGGTGAAAAACTGTTTTTT.

This chain uses TRBV4-2 with TRBJ2-5; a weak D match, TRBD2 (5 bases). The J call could be wrong; TRBJ2-7 is a better fit for the DNA end. There are 12 residues in the CDR3. Germline values: CDR1 LGHNA, CDR2 YNFKEQ. CDR3 bases: TGTGCCAGCAGCCAGGGAGAATACGAGCAGTACTTC. Its translation is CASSQGEYEQYF.

This clone was seen a single time. The chain recombines TRBV5-5 with TRBJ2-3, with 7 bases that match TRBD2. CDR1 SGHKS and CDR2 YYEKEE come from the germline V gene (reference sequence). Unmatched junction bases numbered 6, after V lost 0 bases and J lost 2 bases. There are 16 residues in the CDR3. CDR3 nucleotide sequence: TGTGCCAGCAGCTTGGATGGCGGGGGAGCCACAGATACGCAGTATTTT. Translation gives CASSLDGGGATDTQYF.

The chain carries TRBV30 and TRBJ2-1, with TRBD2 matching over 9 bases. This CDR3 is 13 amino acids long. J was trimmed by 5 bases and V by 5 bases; bases with no gene match: 4. Germline-derived CDR1 and CDR2 are GTSNPN and SVGIG (reference sequence). The CDR3 is CAWGAGGNNEQFF. The CDR3 nucleotides read TGTGCCTGGGGAGCGGGGGGTAACAATGAGCAGTTCTTC.

This chain uses TRBV27 with TRBJ2-2, with a tentative D call TRBD1 (6 bases). Germline loops: CDR1 MNHEY, CDR2 SMNVEV (reference sequence). The V and J ends lost 5 bases and 6 bases respectively, with 10 bases between them. The CDR3 loop spans 13 amino acids. The CDR3 region is CASSPQGPGELFF. The DNA for the CDR3 is TGTGCCAGCAGTCCGCAGGGGCCCGGGGAGCTGTTTTTT.